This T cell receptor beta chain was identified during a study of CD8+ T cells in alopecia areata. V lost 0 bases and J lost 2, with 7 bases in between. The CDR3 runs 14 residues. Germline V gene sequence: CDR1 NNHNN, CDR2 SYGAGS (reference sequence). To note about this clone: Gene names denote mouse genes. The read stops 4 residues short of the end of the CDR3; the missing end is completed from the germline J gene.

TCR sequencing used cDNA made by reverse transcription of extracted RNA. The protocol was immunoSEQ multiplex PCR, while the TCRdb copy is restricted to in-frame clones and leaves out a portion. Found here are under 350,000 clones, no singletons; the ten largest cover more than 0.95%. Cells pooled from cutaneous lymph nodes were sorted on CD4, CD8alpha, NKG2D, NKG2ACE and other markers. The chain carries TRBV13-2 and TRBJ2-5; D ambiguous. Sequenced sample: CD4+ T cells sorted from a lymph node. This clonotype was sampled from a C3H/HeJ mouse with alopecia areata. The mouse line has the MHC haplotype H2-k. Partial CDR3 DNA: TGTGCCAGCGGTGATGCTCTGAGCCAAGAC. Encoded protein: CASGDALSQD. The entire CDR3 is CASGDALSQDTQYF.